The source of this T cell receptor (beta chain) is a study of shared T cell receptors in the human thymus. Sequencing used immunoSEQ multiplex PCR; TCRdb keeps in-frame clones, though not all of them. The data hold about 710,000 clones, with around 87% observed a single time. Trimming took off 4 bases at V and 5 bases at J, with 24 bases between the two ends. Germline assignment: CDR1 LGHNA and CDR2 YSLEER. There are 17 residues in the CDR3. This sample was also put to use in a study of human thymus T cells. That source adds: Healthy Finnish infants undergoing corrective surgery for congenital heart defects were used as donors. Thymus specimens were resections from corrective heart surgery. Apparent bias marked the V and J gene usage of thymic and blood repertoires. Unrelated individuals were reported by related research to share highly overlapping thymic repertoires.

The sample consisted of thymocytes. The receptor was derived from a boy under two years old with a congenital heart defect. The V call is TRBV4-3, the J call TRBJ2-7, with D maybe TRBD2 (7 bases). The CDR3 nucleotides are TGCGCCAGCAGCCGACAACCTAGGGGGGGGCGAGGACACGAGCAGTACTTC. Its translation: CASSRQPRGGRGHEQYF.